Following are 9 T cell receptor beta chains from one sample sequenced in a study of T-cell reconstitution after alpha-beta-depleted transplantation in children. The TCRbeta library was prepared with unique molecular identifiers. TCRdb redid the calling of the PCR reads with MiXCR, one entry per CDR3 protein. The profile covers about half a million distinct CDR3 sequences, with around 12% appearing a single time and 4.5% to 6% taken by the ten largest. The sample was PBMCs from the stem cell graft donor, taken from the stem cell graft. The receptors come from a human donor who donated a stem cell graft to a child with combined immunodeficiency.

The chain uses TRBV5-4 and TRBJ2-5, with D possibly matching TRBD2 (6 bases). The germline V gene encodes CDR1 SGHNT and CDR2 YYREEE (reference sequence). Trimming took 4 bases from V and 4 from J, leaving 14 bases between them. The CDR3 contains 14 residues. The CDR3 nucleotides read TGTGCCAGCAGCGGTAAGGGAGGCGGAGAGACCCAGTACTTC. It codes for CASSGKGGGETQYF.

V gene TRBV9 combines with J gene TRBJ1-1, with D perhaps TRBD1 (5 bases). The germline gives CDR1 SGDLS, CDR2 YYNGEE. The V end lost 4 bases, the J end lost 8 bases, and 12 bases lay between the germline ends. This CDR3 has 12 residues. The CDR3 DNA sequence: TGTGCCAGCAGCTCGGGGGAGTCGGAAGCTTTCTTT. Amino acids: CASSSGESEAFF. Looking up the rest from reference TRBV9 and TRBJ1-1 gives the full variable domain: DSGVTQTPKHLITATGQRVTLRCSPRSGDLSVYWYQQSLDQGLQFLIQYYNGEERAKGNILERFSAQQFPDLHSELNLSSLELGDSALYFCASSSGESEAFFGQGTRLTVV.

The table lists this clonotype with a few counts. The chain uses TRBV12-3 or TRBV12-4 and TRBJ2-7; 9 nucleotides match TRBD1. The CDR3 has 14 residues. The V gene end was trimmed by 3 bases and the J gene end by 7 bases; junction bases not matched to a gene: 7. In DNA form, the CDR3 reads TGTGCCAGCAGTTTTTTTGGGACAGGGAGTGAGCAGTACTTC. This encodes CASSFFGTGSEQYF.

This clonotype appeared a few times. J is TRBJ2-1 and V is TRBV4-1; 12 positions agree with TRBD1. This CDR3 has 18 amino acids. From germline, CDR1 is MGHRA and CDR2 YSYEKL. The junction had 18 bases not matched to a gene; V was cut back by 5 bases and J by 10 bases. CDR3 DNA: TGCGCCAGCAGCATGACACCAACCGGGACAGGGGGCTATTGGGAGCAGTTCTTC. Translated, it gives CASSMTPTGTGGYWEQFF.

At least ten counts were recorded for this clonotype. The rearrangement uses TRBV10-3 and TRBJ2-1; 10 bases map to TRBD2. V gave up 4 bases and J gave up 8 bases; unmatched junction bases: 8. This CDR3 contains 15 residues. The germline CDR1 and CDR2 sequences are ENHRY and SYGVKD. The DNA of the CDR3 is TGTGCCATCAGTGGTGCGCCTAGCGGGAGCGATGAGCAGTTCTTC. Translated: CAISGAPSGSDEQFF.

The chain is built from TRBV3-1 and TRBJ2-7; tentatively, D is TRBD2 (5 bases). The V gene lost 0 bases and the J gene lost 3 bases, with 12 bases spanning the gap. The CDR3 has 15 residues. The germline CDR1 and CDR2 sequences are LGHDT and YNNKEL (reference sequence). The CDR3, as DNA: TGTGCCAGCAGCCAAGATCCTGGGAGTTTCTACGAGCAGTACTTC. Amino acid sequence: CASSQDPGSFYEQYF.

This clonotype appeared many times. The chain uses TRBV29-1 and TRBJ2-1, with 9 bases aligning to TRBD2. Germline V lookup: CDR1 SQVTM, CDR2 ANQGSEA. J gave up 0 bases and V 4 bases, and 1 base lay outside the gene matches. There are 14 residues in the CDR3. The CDR3: CSVASGTSYNEQFF. The CDR3 coding sequence is TGCAGCGTTGCTAGCGGGACCTCCTACAATGAGCAGTTCTTC.

This chain connects TRBV5-1 to TRBJ2-5; 12 bases map to TRBD2. V was clipped by 4 bases and J by 4 bases; unmatched bases: 11. Germline CDR1 and CDR2: SGHRS and YFSETQ. The CDR3 covers 17 residues. Here the CDR3 DNA reads TGCGCCAGCAGCGCGGAGGGGGGACTAGCGGGTAGAGAGACCCAGTACTTC. This translates into CASSAEGGLAGRETQYF.

The rearrangement uses TRBV12-3 or TRBV12-4 and TRBJ1-2; a weak D match, TRBD1 (5 bases). Trimming removed 5 bases at V and 4 bases at J, with 20 bases between. This CDR3 is 16 amino acids long. CDR3 nucleotides: TGTGCCAGCAGTCCCAAAGCCGACGTGGGGGGCTATGGCTACACCTTC. This codes for CASSPKADVGGYGYTF.